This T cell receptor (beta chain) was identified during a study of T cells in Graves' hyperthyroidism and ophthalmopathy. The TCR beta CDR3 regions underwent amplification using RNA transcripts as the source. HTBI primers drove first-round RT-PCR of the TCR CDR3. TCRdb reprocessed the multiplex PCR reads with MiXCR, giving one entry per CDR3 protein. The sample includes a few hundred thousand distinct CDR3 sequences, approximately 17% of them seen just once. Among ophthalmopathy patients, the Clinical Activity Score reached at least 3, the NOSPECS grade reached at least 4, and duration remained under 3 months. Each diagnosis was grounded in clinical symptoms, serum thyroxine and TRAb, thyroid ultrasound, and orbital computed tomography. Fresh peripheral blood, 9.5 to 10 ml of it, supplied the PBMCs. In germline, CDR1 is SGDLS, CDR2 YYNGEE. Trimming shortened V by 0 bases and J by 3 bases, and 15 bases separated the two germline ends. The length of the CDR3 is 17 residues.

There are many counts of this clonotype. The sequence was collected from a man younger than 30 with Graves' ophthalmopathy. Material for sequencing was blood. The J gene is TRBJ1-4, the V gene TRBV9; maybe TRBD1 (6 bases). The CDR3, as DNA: TGTGCCAGCAGCGTAGGCCCGGGGGCAGGGGCTAATGAAAAACTGTTTTTT. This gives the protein CASSVGPGAGANEKLFF.